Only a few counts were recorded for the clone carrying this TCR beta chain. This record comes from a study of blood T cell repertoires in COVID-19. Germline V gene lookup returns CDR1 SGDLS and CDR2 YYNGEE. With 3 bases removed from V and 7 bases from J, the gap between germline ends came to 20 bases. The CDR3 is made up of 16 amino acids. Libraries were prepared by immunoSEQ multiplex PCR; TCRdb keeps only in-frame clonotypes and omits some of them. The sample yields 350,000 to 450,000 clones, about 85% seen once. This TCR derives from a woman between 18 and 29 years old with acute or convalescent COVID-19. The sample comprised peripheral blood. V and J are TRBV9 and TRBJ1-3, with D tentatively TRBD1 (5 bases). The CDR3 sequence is CASSAVPGLGGNTIYF. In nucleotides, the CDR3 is TGTGCCAGCAGCGCAGTTCCGGGCCTCGGGGGGAACACCATATATTTT.